The clone carrying this T cell receptor beta chain was observed once. TCRdb's copy holds only in-frame clones and misses some; the assay was immunoSEQ multiplex PCR. This table has under 300,000 clones, 85% to 90% appearing once. This entry is derived from a study of blood T cell repertoires in COVID-19. Study-wide context: PBMCs, B-cell-depleted T cells, or T cells were the source of the cDNA or gDNA that made up the material.

CDR3 length equals 16 residues. Trimming removed 1 base from V and 2 bases from J; junction bases left unmatched: 7. Material: peripheral blood. The receptor comes from a woman between 40 and 50 years old with acute or convalescent COVID-19. The V gene is TRBV5-3, the J gene TRBJ2-3, with 7 nucleotides matching TRBD2. TRBV5-3 counts as an open reading frame of uncertain function. CDR3 amino acids: CARSLKLRGTTDTQYF. CDR3 DNA: TGTGCCAGAAGCTTGAAGCTGCGGGGGACCACAGATACGCAGTATTTT.